Below are 5 T cell receptor beta chains sequenced from a single sample in a study of blood T cells in healthy people across ages. It was with a sample-barcoded 5' primer and a J-beta primer mix that a second PCR of about 6 to 12 cycles was run. TCRdb re-analysed the 5' RACE reads in MiXCR, keeping a single row per CDR3 protein. The sample lists roughly 570,000 distinct CDR3 sequences; 27% were seen once. The sample taken for sequencing was blood. The source of these receptors is an older woman in good health.

This clonotype has only a few counts. The chain recombines TRBV3-1 with TRBJ1-3, with D possibly TRBD1 on 6 matching bases. V shed 5 bases and J shed 0 bases, with 8 bases lying between them. The CDR3 length is 14 residues. Germline CDR1 reads LGHDT; CDR2 reads YNNKEL (reference sequence). CDR3 region: CASSVRGSGNTIYF. CDR3 nucleotide sequence: TGTGCCAGCAGCGTCAGGGGCTCTGGAAACACCATATATTTT. The full variable domain, with the rest looked up from reference TRBV3-1 and TRBJ1-3, is DTAVSQTPKYLVTQMGNDKSIKCEQNLGHDTMYWYKQDSKKFLKIMFSYNNKELIINETVPNRFSPKSPDKAHLNLHINSLELGDSAVYFCASSVRGSGNTIYFGEGSWLTVV.

This clonotype was seen only a few times. This chain joins TRBV4-3 and TRBJ2-3; D possibly matches TRBD1 or TRBD2 (6 bases each). This CDR3 region has 16 residues. Germline V gene lookup returns CDR1 LGHNA and CDR2 YSLEER. Trimming took 3 bases from V and 6 from J, leaving 19 bases between them. The DNA of the CDR3 is TGCGCCAGCAGCCACTTGGGGGGCAGGGGATACGATACGCAGTATTTT. It encodes CASSHLGGRGYDTQYF.

This clonotype has only a few counts. Given the absence of the conserved phenylalanine or tryptophan at the CDR3 end, a read error is likely. V is TRBV15 and J is TRBJ1-1, with 7 bases lining up with TRBD1. The CDR3 is made up of 16 amino acids. Trimming cost V 0 bases and J 2 bases; bases outside gene matches: 6. The germline gives CDR1 LNHNV, CDR2 YYDKDF (reference sequence). CDR3 DNA sequence: TGTGCCACCAGCAGAGATCCAGGGGGTTTAAACACTGAAGCTTTCTCT. Translated, it gives CATSRDPGGLNTEAFS.

This clonotype showed up many times. The V gene is TRBV6-5, the J gene TRBJ2-1, with 10 bases lining up with TRBD1. The CDR3 is made up of 13 amino acids. The germline CDR1 and CDR2 sequences are MNHEY and SVGAGI. The ends lost 6 bases at V and 9 bases at J; junction bases unmatched: 5. This CDR3 is CASRQTGGSEQFF. CDR3 coding DNA: TGTGCCAGCAGGCAGACAGGGGGCAGTGAGCAGTTCTTC.

This clonotype occurred a few times. A junction boundary mismatches the germline segment, possibly from a read error. V gene TRBV3-1 combines with J gene TRBJ2-1; 7 bases line up with TRBD2. The CDR3 spans 16 residues. The germline V gene has CDR1 LGHDT and CDR2 YNNKEL (reference sequence). Written as DNA, the CDR3 is TGTGCCAGCAGCCCCCTAGCGGCAAGCTCCTACAGTGAGCAGTTCTTC. Translated: CASSPLAASSYSEQFF.